The TCR beta chain described here comes from a study of blood T cell repertoires in COVID-19. In the study overall: From T cells, B-cell-depleted T cells, or PBMCs came the material, which was cDNA or gDNA.

Germline V gives CDR1 MDHEN, CDR2 SYDVKM. The CDR3 spans 14 residues. V lost 3 bases and J 3 bases, leaving 8 bases between the germline ends. Generated by immunoSEQ multiplex PCR, the TCRdb table keeps only in-frame clones and is missing some. There are more than 110,000 clones in the sample; 84% occur only once, and just under 9% lies in the top ten. The V gene is TRBV28, the J gene TRBJ1-4; no firm D call. The TCR was taken from a woman of 80 years or more in a cohort sampled during active or convalescent COVID-19. The material sequenced was peripheral blood. CDR3 sequence (DNA): TGTGCCAGCAGTTTTTTCCTTTCTAATGAAAAACTGTTTTTT. Its protein is CASSFFLSNEKLFF.